One sample yielded the 29 T cell receptor beta chains listed below, sequenced in a study of naive and memory T cell subsets. The beta constant-region primer was an equimolar mix of two oligonucleotides covering TRBC1 and TRBC2. TCRdb re-called the UMI-ligation and nested PCR reads with MiXCR, one entry per CDR3 protein. The sample holds about 150,000 distinct CDR3 sequences; over 15% are singletons and the top ten take about 0.15%. The sequenced sample consisted of naive CD4+ T cells from blood. Receptor source: a human donor in good health.

This clonotype occurred a few times. The rearrangement joins TRBV27 to TRBJ1-6; no reliable D call. CDR1 and CDR2 from the germline V gene are MNHEY and SMNVEV (reference sequence). The CDR3 totals 13 residues. The V end lost 7 bases, the J end lost 8 bases, and 12 bases lay between the germline ends. CDR3 in amino acids: CASTPDPYSPLHF. Written as DNA, the CDR3 is TGTGCCAGCACCCCGGACCCTTATTCACCCCTCCACTTT.

This clonotype was counted only a few times. The chain employs TRBV18 and TRBJ2-1, with 14 bases aligning to TRBD2. CDR3 length: 15 amino acids. The V gene's germline CDR1 is KGHSH and CDR2 LQKENI. V lost 3 bases, J lost 9 bases, and 4 bases stayed unmatched. The CDR3 bases are TGTGCCAGCTCACCGGGACTAGCGGGAGTAATTGAGCAGTTCTTC. Translating it yields CASSPGLAGVIEQFF. Full variable domain (rest looked up from reference TRBV18 and TRBJ2-1): NAGVMQNPRHLVRRRGQEARLRCSPMKGHSHVYWYRQLPEEGLKFMVYLQKENIIDESGMPKERFSAEFPKEGPSILRIQQVVRGDSAAYFCASSPGLAGVIEQFFGPGTRLTVL.

This chain links TRBV5-5 with TRBJ2-3; weak D call: TRBD2 (6 bases). Trimming stripped 1 base from V and 5 bases from J, with 8 bases between. In germline, CDR1 is SGHKS, CDR2 YYEKEE (reference sequence). The CDR3 contains 13 residues. Written as DNA, the CDR3 is TGTGCCAGCAGCTTGTGGAGGGAAGATACGCAGTATTTT. Residues: CASSLWREDTQYF.

The chain carries TRBV7-2 and TRBJ2-5, with a possible D match to TRBD1 (5 bases). The CDR3 has 14 residues. In germline, CDR1 is SGHTA, CDR2 FQGNSA. Trimming stripped 4 bases from V and 5 bases from J, with 14 bases between. In nucleotides, the CDR3 is TGTGCCAGCAGCTCTCGGACAACCTCGGAGACCCAGTACTTC. The encoded protein is CASSSRTTSETQYF.

V usage is TRBV12-3 or TRBV12-4 and J usage is TRBJ2-5, with a tentative D call TRBD2 (6 bases). The CDR3 runs 13 residues. V lost 6 bases to trimming and J lost 5 bases, with 13 bases between them. CDR3 residues: CASRGTWGETQYF. The CDR3 nucleotides read TGTGCCAGCAGGGGGACTTGGGGGGAGACCCAGTACTTC.

In this sample, this clonotype turned up a few times. This chain joins TRBV7-2 and TRBJ2-3, with TRBD2 matching 13 bases. The germline CDR1 and CDR2 sequences are SGHTA and FQGNSA. The CDR3 is 17 residues long. V dropped 0 bases and J dropped 4; count of bases not matched to a gene: 4. The CDR3: CASSLAPGLAGPDTQYF. The CDR3 region has the DNA TGTGCCAGCAGCTTAGCCCCGGGACTAGCGGGACCAGATACGCAGTATTTT.

The chain has TRBV4-2 and TRBJ2-3; TRBD2 is a possible D gene (5 bases). The V end was cut by 0 bases, the J end by 2 bases, with 15 bases between. Germline CDR1 is LGHNA and CDR2 is YNFKEQ. This CDR3 is 17 amino acids long. CDR3 in DNA: TGTGCCAGCAGCCAAGAAGTCACCAGCGGTTCCACAGATACGCAGTATTTT. As protein: CASSQEVTSGSTDTQYF.

V is TRBV20-1 and J is TRBJ2-5, with D uncertain. The CDR3 sequence is 12 residues long. The V gene's germline CDR1 is DFQATT and CDR2 SNEGSKA (reference sequence). V was trimmed by 4 bases and J by 2 bases, leaving 8 bases between them. CDR3 bases: TGCAGTGCTACCCATAGACAAGAGACCCAGTACTTC. Amino acid sequence: CSATHRQETQYF.

The chain uses TRBV20-1 and TRBJ2-7; D unresolved. CDR1 is DFQATT, CDR2 SNEGSKA, per germline (reference sequence). The CDR3 extends over 12 amino acids. Trimming shortened V by 6 bases and J by 3 bases, and 12 bases separated the two germline ends. CDR3 region: CSAHRANYEQYF. The CDR3 DNA reads as TGCAGTGCCCATCGAGCGAACTACGAGCAGTACTTC.

The chain couples TRBV12-3 or TRBV12-4 to TRBJ1-6; tentatively, D is TRBD1 (6 bases). Between the trimmed V and J ends, which lost 1 base and 6 bases, there was a span of 10 bases. The CDR3 spans 15 residues. CDR3 coding DNA: TGTGCCAGCAGTTTAGGGTCCAGGGGTAATTCACCCCTCCACTTT. It yields the protein CASSLGSRGNSPLHF.

This clonotype has just a few counts. V and J are TRBV6-5 and TRBJ2-7, with D tentatively TRBD2 (6 bases). CDR3 length: 14 residues. Trimming cost V 5 bases and J 9 bases, with 20 bases left between them. Per germline, CDR1 MNHEY and CDR2 SVGAGI. CDR3 sequence: CASSTARGSSVQYF. CDR3 coding DNA: TGTGCCAGCAGTACAGCGCGGGGATCCTCAGTGCAGTACTTC.

This clonotype was detected only a few times. The chain joins TRBV29-1 to TRBJ1-4, with D unclear. V lost 7 bases and J lost 5, with 11 bases in between. CDR1 and CDR2 from the germline V gene are SQVTM and ANQGSEA. The CDR3 totals 12 residues. The CDR3, as DNA: TGCAGCGCCCGGGCCGTGAATGAAAAACTGTTTTTT. Translated: CSARAVNEKLFF.

In this sample, this clonotype turned up a few times. The chain links TRBV6-6 to TRBJ2-3; 10 positions match TRBD2. Germline trimming cut 6 bases from V and 4 bases from J; bases unmatched to any gene: 7. This CDR3 comprises 15 residues. Germline CDR1 and CDR2: MNHNY and SVGAGI (reference sequence). CDR3 amino acids: CASSSELAGSDTQYF. As DNA, the CDR3 is TGTGCCAGCAGCTCTGAACTAGCGGGATCAGATACGCAGTATTTT.

CDR3 coding DNA: TGTGCCAGCAGCTTAGCCCCGCGACGGACTTATCCGAAGACGGGTGAGCAGTTCTTC. This encodes CASSLAPRRTYPKTGEQFF. The V call is TRBV11-2, the J call TRBJ2-1; the D gene is possibly TRBD2 (5 bases). This CDR3 spans 19 amino acids. Germline V gives CDR1 SGHAT, CDR2 FQNNGV. V was pared by 1 base and J by 9 bases, with 28 bases between.

Many counts were recorded for this clonotype. The gene calls are TRBV6-2 or TRBV6-3 and TRBJ2-1, with 9 bases matching TRBD2. The J segment lost 4 bases and the V segment lost 5 bases, leaving 9 bases of the junction unmatched. This CDR3 has 16 amino acids. Germline CDR1 reads MNHEY; CDR2 reads SVGEGT. In nucleotides, the CDR3 is TGTGCCAGCAGTCGGATAGCGGGAGAGGCTTACAATGAGCAGTTCTTC. It codes for CASSRIAGEAYNEQFF.

This clonotype was recorded a few times. This chain links TRBV3-1 with TRBJ2-1, with 8 nucleotides matching TRBD2. CDR3 length: 12 amino acids. Trimming cost V 1 base and J 12 bases; bases outside gene matches: 2. CDR1 and CDR2 from the germline V gene are LGHDT and YNNKEL (reference sequence). The CDR3 here is CASSQGLAGQFF. The CDR3 DNA follows: TGTGCCAGCAGCCAAGGCCTAGCGGGGCAGTTCTTC.

This sequence joins TRBV20-1 and TRBJ2-1; maybe TRBD1 (6 bases). V was clipped by 5 bases and J by 2 bases, with 10 bases between them. CDR3 length equals 13 residues. Germline V gene sequence: CDR1 DFQATT, CDR2 SNEGSKA (reference sequence). CDR3 sequence: CSADRPPYNEQFF. Written as DNA, the CDR3 is TGCAGTGCTGACAGGCCACCCTACAATGAGCAGTTCTTC.

This clonotype was counted a few times. The chain carries TRBV12-3 or TRBV12-4 and TRBJ2-3; either TRBD1 or TRBD2 may supply D (5 bases each). V was cut by 0 bases and J by 1 base, with 14 bases left in between. The CDR3 runs to 17 residues. The CDR3 bases are TGTGCCAGCAGTTTAGCGGGGGACGGCCCCTGCACAGATACGCAGTATTTT. Amino acid sequence: CASSLAGDGPCTDTQYF.

This clonotype was found a few times. The chain recombines TRBV28 with TRBJ2-7; 8 nucleotides align to TRBD2. The V gene's germline CDR1 is MDHEN and CDR2 SYDVKM. Trimming took 9 bases from V and 6 from J; bases not matched to a gene: 22. This CDR3 region has 17 residues. The CDR3 sequence is CARPGLGREAGRCEQYF. CDR3 DNA: TGTGCCAGACCGGGATTGGGGCGGGAGGCGGGTAGGTGCGAGCAGTACTTC.

The rearrangement links TRBV29-1 to TRBJ2-1; tentatively, D is TRBD2 (5 bases). Germline loops: CDR1 SQVTM, CDR2 ANQGSEA. V was clipped by 2 bases and J by 0 bases, with 11 bases between them. The CDR3 runs to 15 residues. The chain's CDR3 is CSVEPSSGSYNEQFF. The CDR3 DNA follows: TGCAGCGTTGAACCTAGCTCAGGCTCCTACAATGAGCAGTTCTTC.

This clonotype was counted only a few times. The J gene is TRBJ2-2, the V gene TRBV5-1, with TRBD1 as a possible D gene (6 bases). The CDR3 totals 13 residues. Germline CDR1 is SGHRS and CDR2 is YFSETQ. Trimming pared 2 bases from V and 6 bases from J, leaving 8 bases between. CDR3 amino acids: CASSFQGSGELFF. The CDR3 DNA is TGCGCCAGCAGCTTCCAGGGGTCCGGGGAGCTGTTTTTT. The entire variable domain, with the rest obtained from reference TRBV5-1 and TRBJ2-2, is as follows: KAGVTQTPRYLIKTRGQQVTLSCSPISGHRSVSWYQQTPGQGLQFLFEYFSETQRNKGNFPGRFSGRQFSNSRSEMNVSTLELGDSALYLCASSFQGSGELFFGEGSRLTVL.

The chain has TRBV9 and TRBJ2-7; 8 nucleotides line up with TRBD1. V shed 0 bases, J shed 2 bases, and the junction held 7 bases outside the gene matches. This CDR3 contains 16 residues. Germline V gene data show CDR1 as SGDLS and CDR2 as YYNGEE. Here the CDR3 reads CASSVAVGTGTYEQYF. The DNA of the CDR3 is TGTGCCAGCAGCGTAGCGGTTGGGACAGGTACCTACGAGCAGTACTTC.

This chain links TRBV3-1 with TRBJ2-1; the D gene is possibly TRBD2 (6 bases). The CDR3 spans 13 residues. From germline, CDR1 is LGHDT and CDR2 YNNKEL (reference sequence). V dropped 4 bases and J dropped 9 bases, with 13 bases sitting between them. Here the CDR3 reads CASSRDSGAEQFF. CDR3 coding DNA: TGTGCCAGCAGCCGGGACTCCGGAGCTGAGCAGTTCTTC.

This clonotype was counted ten times or more. V gene TRBV7-9 combines with J gene TRBJ2-1; tentatively, D is TRBD2 (5 bases). The CDR3 consists of 14 residues. V lost 7 bases to trimming and J lost 2 bases, with 12 bases between them. Looked up from germline, CDR1 is SEHNR and CDR2 is FQNEAQ (reference sequence). The CDR3 bases are TGTGCCAGCACCGAGCGGAACCCCTACAATGAGCAGTTCTTC. This encodes CASTERNPYNEQFF.

At least ten counts were recorded for this clonotype. V usage is TRBV6-5 and J usage is TRBJ2-7, with D possibly matching TRBD2 (6 bases). This CDR3 has 13 amino acids. Germline loops: CDR1 MNHEY, CDR2 SVGAGI. The V end was cut by 2 bases, the J end by 3 bases, with 8 bases between. The CDR3 DNA sequence: TGTGCCAGCAGTTACGGGGGGTTCTACGAGCAGTACTTC. Amino acids: CASSYGGFYEQYF.

The chain has TRBV5-4 and TRBJ1-6; D perhaps matches TRBD1 (5 bases). Per the germline V gene, CDR1 is SGHNT and CDR2 is YYREEE (reference sequence). The V end lost 0 bases, the J end lost 8 bases, and 12 bases lay between the germline ends. CDR3 length equals 15 residues. In DNA form, the CDR3 reads TGTGCCAGCAGCTTGGTACCAGGGAGGGATTCACCCCTCCACTTT. Translated, it gives CASSLVPGRDSPLHF.

DNA for the CDR3: TGTGCCAGCAGTTTGGATGGGAGTCGGGTGGAGACCCAGTACTTC. It translates to CASSLDGSRVETQYF. The V call is TRBV28, the J call TRBJ2-5; perhaps TRBD2 as D (5 bases). V was cut by 3 bases and J by 5 bases, with 16 bases left in between. CDR1 is MDHEN, CDR2 SYDVKM, per germline. This CDR3 is built from 15 residues.

This clonotype was picked up a small number of times. The V gene is TRBV6-2 or TRBV6-3, the J gene TRBJ2-7, with D unclear. Trimming left V 2 bases short and J 6 bases short, with 11 bases between. The CDR3 loop spans 13 amino acids. Germline-derived CDR1 and CDR2 are MNHEY and SVGEGT. CDR3 DNA: TGTGCCAGCAGTTACCGGCCTTTCGGCGAGCAGTACTTC. Its protein product is CASSYRPFGEQYF.

The chain employs TRBV20-1 and TRBJ2-7, with D unclear. The ends were cut back, 4 bases at V and 2 bases at J, with 9 bases in the middle. The CDR3 is made up of 12 amino acids. The V gene's germline CDR1 is DFQATT and CDR2 SNEGSKA (reference sequence). The CDR3 coding sequence is TGCAGTGCTAAAGCTACGGCCTACGAGCAGTACTTC. It yields the protein CSAKATAYEQYF.